Sequencing of this TCR beta chain was carried out in a study of blood T cell repertoires in COVID-19. Across the study: From T cells, B-cell-depleted T cells, or PBMCs came the material, which was cDNA or gDNA.

Germline values: CDR1 SGHKS, CDR2 YYEKEE (reference sequence). Trimming shortened V by 5 bases and J by 4 bases, and 13 bases separated the two germline ends. The CDR3 covers 13 residues. As handled by the study authors: The authors estimated nucleated cell counts from reference gene primer amplification. Produced via immunoSEQ multiplex PCR; TCRdb's table is partial and in-frame only. For V, J and clone size, that table is used; D and trimming come from the DNA. This sample carries 53,000 or so clones, less than 80% of them seen once, and the ten largest clones take approximately 3.5%. The source material was peripheral blood. V is TRBV5-5 and J is TRBJ2-7; tentatively, D is TRBD1 (5 bases). The receptor was isolated from a man aged 55 to 70 with acute or convalescent COVID-19. The DNA for the CDR3 is TGTGCCAGCAGATTGCAGGGTACTTACGAGCAGTACTTC. Residues: CASRLQGTYEQYF.